Listed below are T cell receptor beta chains from one sample, sequenced in a study of T cells in Graves' hyperthyroidism and ophthalmopathy. TCRdb reprocessed the multiplex PCR reads with MiXCR, giving one entry per CDR3 protein. The table lists approximately 430,000 distinct CDR3 sequences, approximately 14% of them singletons. The sample taken for sequencing was blood. The receptors were sampled from a man between 18 and 29 years old with Graves' ophthalmopathy. Both conserved end residues are part of each CDR3. Fields, in order: D gene, clone size, J gene, V gene, CDR3 DNA, CDR3 protein. A D gene is named only where the DNA matches it firmly. The size of a clone is reported for some rows only, either as once, few or many, or as a class for expanded clones.

d_call: NA; clone_size: NA; j_call: TRBJ2-1; v_call: TRBV29-1; cdr3_nt: TGCAGCGTTGTGGTTAGCCTTACCTCCTACGAGCAGTTCTTC; cdr3_aa: CSVVVSLTSYEQFF
d_call: NA; clone_size: many; j_call: TRBJ1-2; v_call: TRBV18; cdr3_nt: TGTGCCAGCTCACCGAGGACAAACTTTAACTATGGCTACACCTTC; cdr3_aa: CASSPRTNFNYGYTF
d_call: TRBD2; clone_size: many; j_call: TRBJ2-1; v_call: TRBV7-8; cdr3_nt: TGTGCCAGCGGTCTAGCGGGAATCGTTGGGAATGAGCAGTTCTTC; cdr3_aa: CASGLAGIVGNEQFF
d_call: NA; clone_size: NA; j_call: TRBJ1-6; v_call: TRBV15; cdr3_nt: TGTGCCACCAGTCTAAACAAGGTGCTAAATTCACCCCTCCACTTT; cdr3_aa: CATSLNKVLNSPLHF
d_call: NA; clone_size: NA; j_call: TRBJ1-4; v_call: TRBV28; cdr3_nt: TGTGCCAGCACCAGGGGTGGGGAAAAACTGTTTTTT; cdr3_aa: CASTRGGEKLFF
d_call: TRBD1; clone_size: NA; j_call: TRBJ2-7; v_call: TRBV10-1; cdr3_nt: TGCGCCAGCAGTGATCTCCAGGGGGCAAGCGAGCAGTACTTC; cdr3_aa: CASSDLQGASEQYF
d_call: NA; clone_size: many; j_call: TRBJ2-5; v_call: TRBV5-1; cdr3_nt: TGCGCCAGTAACCCCCACACAGGGGAGGCGGAGACCCAGTACTTC; cdr3_aa: CASNPHTGEAETQYF
d_call: TRBD2; clone_size: few; j_call: TRBJ2-1; v_call: TRBV3-1; cdr3_nt: TGTGCCGGCAGCCAAGATCTACAGCGGGGTCTGGGTAATGAGCAGTTCTTC; cdr3_aa: CAGSQDLQRGLGNEQFF
d_call: NA; clone_size: few; j_call: TRBJ2-1; v_call: TRBV24-1; cdr3_nt: TGTGCCACCAGTGATACTGAGCAGTTCTTC; cdr3_aa: CATSDTEQFF
d_call: NA; clone_size: NA; j_call: TRBJ2-1; v_call: TRBV5-6; cdr3_nt: TGTGCCAGCAGCCTCGGACAGGCCAAGGGGGGTGAGCAGTTCTTC; cdr3_aa: CASSLGQAKGGEQFF
d_call: NA; clone_size: many; j_call: TRBJ2-1; v_call: TRBV7-9; cdr3_nt: TGTGCCAGCAGCCGAAGATCTAGTAACTACAATGAGCAGTTCTTC; cdr3_aa: CASSRRSSNYNEQFF
d_call: TRBD2; clone_size: many; j_call: TRBJ2-7; v_call: TRBV20-1; cdr3_nt: TGCAGTGCTAGACCGCTAGCGGAAGGGCCTTACGAGCAGTACTTC; cdr3_aa: CSARPLAEGPYEQYF
d_call: TRBD1; clone_size: few; j_call: TRBJ1-2; v_call: TRBV9; cdr3_nt: TGTGCCAGCGCACAGGGGAATCGCTATGGCTACACCTTC; cdr3_aa: CASAQGNRYGYTF
d_call: NA; clone_size: many; j_call: TRBJ2-1; v_call: TRBV20-1; cdr3_nt: TGCAGTGCCAGACAGGAGTTAGACAATGAGCAGTTCTTC; cdr3_aa: CSARQELDNEQFF
d_call: NA; clone_size: many; j_call: TRBJ2-2; v_call: TRBV20-1; cdr3_nt: TGCAGTGCTAGGAGGGGGGGGGCCGACACCGGGGAGCTGTTTTTT; cdr3_aa: CSARRGGADTGELFF
d_call: NA; clone_size: NA; j_call: TRBJ2-7; v_call: TRBV20-1; cdr3_nt: TGCAGTGCTCTCAGGAGTGAGCAGTACTTC; cdr3_aa: CSALRSEQYF
d_call: NA; clone_size: NA; j_call: TRBJ2-1; v_call: TRBV6-2/TRBV6-3; cdr3_nt: TGTGCCAGCAGTTACAGGGGGAGCAATGAGCAGTTCTTC; cdr3_aa: CASSYRGSNEQFF